These 28 T cell receptor beta chains originate from one sample sequenced in a study of cytomegalovirus exposure and HLA in healthy donors. PCR used 60 Vbeta primers and 13 Jbeta primers. Generated by immunoSEQ multiplex PCR, the TCRdb table keeps only in-frame clones and is missing some. The data contain about 160,000 clones, around 79% of them singletons. The sequenced material came from PBMCs. The receptors here all came from a man in his fifties in good health and CMV-seropositive.

This clone has only a few counts. The V call is TRBV16, the J call TRBJ1-1, with TRBD1 identical over 9 bases. Germline loops: CDR1 KGHSY, CDR2 FQNENV. The CDR3 is 14 amino acids. After removal of 5 bases from V and 3 bases from J, the junction contained 4 bases not matched to a gene. This CDR3 is CASSLGQGDTEAFF. DNA of the CDR3: TGTGCCAGCAGCTTGGGACAGGGAGACACTGAAGCTTTCTTT.

Only one count was recorded for this clone. The CDR3 DNA reads as TGTGCCACCTCGGGACAGGGAGGAGGGCAGCCCCAGCATTTT. Encoded protein: CATSGQGGGQPQHF. The chain links TRBV6-5 to TRBJ1-5; 9 bases line up with TRBD1. Looked up from germline, CDR1 is MNHEY and CDR2 is SVGAGI. Germline trimming cut 10 bases from V and 7 bases from J; bases unmatched to any gene: 11. The CDR3 consists of 14 residues.

The V gene is TRBV25-1, the J gene TRBJ1-6, with D maybe TRBD1 (5 bases). The CDR3 is made up of 13 amino acids. Germline V CDR1 and CDR2: MGHDK, SYGVNS. The germline V and J ends were trimmed by 7 bases and 14 bases, with 18 bases remaining between them. CDR3: CASTPRGVTALHF. The CDR3 bases are TGTGCCAGCACACCCCGGGGGGTGACAGCCCTCCACTTT.

The chain joins TRBV28 to TRBJ2-7; TRBD2 aligns across 8 bases. Germline V lookup: CDR1 MDHEN, CDR2 SYDVKM. Trimming removed 7 bases from V and 3 bases from J; junction bases left unmatched: 8. The CDR3 contains 14 residues. The DNA of the CDR3 is TGTGCCAGCATTTATAGCGGGAACGTCTACGAGCAGTACTTC. Amino acid sequence: CASIYSGNVYEQYF.

This clone was counted between two and nine times. The same CDR3 can be traced to other DNA sequences in this sample. The J gene is TRBJ2-7, the V gene TRBV7-2; 7 positions match TRBD2. This CDR3 has 14 amino acids. Trimming removed 3 bases from V and 0 bases from J; junction bases left unmatched: 2. Germline values: CDR1 SGHTA, CDR2 FQGNSA. DNA of the CDR3: TGTGCCAGCAGCTTTAGGACTAGCTCCTACGAGCAGTACTTC. It is translated as CASSFRTSSYEQYF.

This rearrangement joins TRBV10-3 to TRBJ2-7; 8 nucleotides agree with TRBD1. The CDR3 has 14 residues. Germline CDR1 reads ENHRY; CDR2 reads SYGVKD. After removal of 6 bases from V and 7 bases from J, the junction contained 11 bases not matched to a gene. CDR3 DNA: TGTGCCATCAGCGTGGGCCAGGGGGCTACGGAGCAGTACTTC. Residues: CAISVGQGATEQYF.

This chain joins TRBV29-1 and TRBJ2-7; possibly TRBD2 for D (6 bases). V lost 3 bases to trimming and J lost 7 bases, with 16 bases between them. From germline, CDR1 is SQVTM and CDR2 ANQGSEA. CDR3 length equals 13 residues. The CDR3 region has the DNA TGCAGCGTTGATGATCGGGGGTCGGGTGAGCAGTACTTC. The encoded protein is CSVDDRGSGEQYF.

The CDR3 reads CASSPIGLAGAPWEQYF. In DNA form, the CDR3 reads TGTGCCAGCAGCCCAATCGGACTAGCGGGAGCCCCTTGGGAGCAGTACTTC. The rearrangement joins TRBV21-1 to TRBJ2-5; the table names TRBD2, a call not compared with the DNA. TRBV21-1 corresponds to a pseudogene. CDR3 length: 17 amino acids.

The chain couples TRBV6-5 to TRBJ2-4; 10 positions agree with TRBD1. The CDR3 sequence is 14 residues long. V was pared by 2 bases and J by 11 bases, with 6 bases of the junction left unmatched. In germline, CDR1 is MNHEY, CDR2 SVGAGI. CDR3: CASSYPDRGEFQYF. CDR3 sequence (DNA): TGTGCCAGCAGTTACCCGGACAGGGGGGAGTTTCAGTACTTC.

This clone showed up just once. The CDR3 here is CASSVAQGQGHEQYF. CDR3 sequence (DNA): TGTGCCAGCAGCGTAGCGCAGGGACAGGGCCACGAGCAGTACTTC. The chain carries TRBV9 and TRBJ2-7; 9 bases align to TRBD1. Germline V gene data show CDR1 as SGDLS and CDR2 as YYNGEE. Unmatched junction bases numbered 6, after V lost 0 bases and J lost 5 bases. The length of the CDR3 is 15 residues.

V usage is TRBV5-1 and J usage is TRBJ1-5, with unresolved D. CDR1 SGHRS and CDR2 YFSETQ come from the germline V gene. Deletions cut 0 bases from V and 6 bases from J, with 10 bases between. The CDR3 consists of 14 residues. CDR3 amino acids: CASSLAGVGQPQHF. For the CDR3, the DNA is TGCGCCAGCAGCTTGGCCGGGGTAGGTCAGCCCCAGCATTTT.

This clone was found a few times. The genes are TRBV27 and TRBJ1-2; TRBD1 aligns across 7 bases. Germline values: CDR1 MNHEY, CDR2 SMNVEV (reference sequence). Trimming at V came to 2 bases and at J to 4 bases, leaving 4 bases not matched to a gene. This CDR3 contains 14 residues. Here the CDR3 DNA reads TGTGCCAGCAGTTTAGACAGGGAAGTCTATGGCTACACCTTC. This translates into CASSLDREVYGYTF.

This clone was counted only a few times. The J gene is TRBJ2-7, the V gene TRBV9, with 7 positions matching TRBD1. Germline CDR1 reads SGDLS; CDR2 reads YYNGEE. J was trimmed by 6 bases and V by 0 bases; bases with no gene match: 6. The CDR3 length is 14 residues. In nucleotides, the CDR3 is TGTGCCAGCAGCGTAGAAACAGGGGATCGCGAGCAGTACTTC. Encoded protein: CASSVETGDREQYF.

This clone has more than one count but fewer than ten. This sequence joins TRBV11-2 and TRBJ2-7; TRBD2 matches at 8 bases. The CDR3 is 16 residues long. The germline V gene encodes CDR1 SGHAT and CDR2 FQNNGV. V was pared by 1 base and J by 2 bases, with 7 bases of the junction left unmatched. CDR3 in amino acids: CASSLVSSGSTYEQYF. CDR3 in DNA: TGTGCCAGCAGCTTAGTCAGCAGCGGGAGCACCTACGAGCAGTACTTC.

The CDR3 nucleotides are TGTGCCTGGAGTCCCCAGGCTGGGAGCGAGCAGTACTTC. Translated, it gives CAWSPQAGSEQYF. The V gene is TRBV30, the J gene TRBJ2-7, with D possibly matching TRBD2 (5 bases). The V end lost 2 bases, the J end lost 6 bases, and 14 bases lay between the germline ends. The CDR3 runs to 13 residues. Looked up from germline, CDR1 is GTSNPN and CDR2 is SVGIG (reference sequence).

J is TRBJ1-5 and V is TRBV6-1, with no clear D. The V end was cut by 0 bases, the J end by 7 bases, with 16 bases between. The germline gives CDR1 MNHNS, CDR2 SASEGT. The CDR3 sequence is 16 residues long. CDR3 protein: CASSEALGRVNQPQHF. CDR3 in DNA: TGTGCCAGCAGTGAAGCCCTAGGGAGGGTAAACCAGCCCCAGCATTTT.

The rearrangement uses TRBV5-1 and TRBJ2-3; 14 bases are a match to TRBD2. CDR3 length equals 16 residues. The trim removed 4 bases at V and 4 bases at J, leaving 5 bases unmatched. Germline values: CDR1 SGHRS, CDR2 YFSETQ. CDR3 region: CASSPGLAGAADTQYF. DNA for the CDR3: TGCGCCAGCAGCCCGGGACTAGCGGGAGCGGCAGATACGCAGTATTTT.

This clone came up once. J is TRBJ1-3 and V is TRBV29-1, with 7 bases that match TRBD1. Germline-derived CDR1 and CDR2 are SQVTM and ANQGSEA. Trimming removed 7 bases from V and 0 bases from J; junction bases left unmatched: 12. This CDR3 contains 16 residues. The DNA of the CDR3 is TGCAGCGCCGAGCGACAGGGTGGTAGCTCTGGAAACACCATATATTTT. Translation gives CSAERQGGSSGNTIYF.

In its sample, this clone was seen once. The gene calls are TRBV6-1 and TRBJ1-5; possible D gene TRBD1, 5 bases. Germline lookup yields CDR1 MNHNS and CDR2 SASEGT. The CDR3 is made up of 14 amino acids. Trimming pared 2 bases from V and 9 bases from J, leaving 14 bases between. The CDR3 reads CASSELRYGGPQHF. CDR3 nucleotides: TGTGCCAGCAGTGAACTCCGATACGGGGGGCCCCAGCATTTT.

The rearrangement uses TRBV7-9 and TRBJ2-1, with 8 bases lining up with TRBD2. The CDR3 length is 17 residues. Germline trimming cut 1 base from V and 7 bases from J; bases unmatched to any gene: 12. Per the germline V gene, CDR1 is SEHNR and CDR2 is FQNEAQ (reference sequence). As DNA, the CDR3 is TGTGCCAGCAGCTTAGATCGGGGACTAGGGGGGGCTAATGAGCAGTTCTTC. This codes for CASSLDRGLGGANEQFF.

The V call is TRBV9, the J call TRBJ2-5; no reliable D call. Germline-derived CDR1 and CDR2 are SGDLS and YYNGEE. Between the trimmed V and J ends, which lost 0 bases and 5 bases, there was a span of 14 bases. This CDR3 contains 15 residues. CDR3 protein: CASSVGIDNTETQYF. The CDR3 DNA reads TGTGCCAGCAGCGTAGGGATAGACAATACGGAGACCCAGTACTTC.

The genes are TRBV28 and TRBJ2-7, with 7 bases identical to TRBD2. This CDR3 is 16 amino acids long. Unmatched junction bases numbered 15, after V lost 8 bases and J lost 2 bases. CDR1 and CDR2 (germline): MDHEN, SYDVKM. The CDR3 DNA sequence: TGTGCCAGCGCGAGACCGGGAGGTTACCCGACCTACGAGCAGTACTTC. It encodes CASARPGGYPTYEQYF.

This clone was found once. V gene TRBV4-1 combines with J gene TRBJ2-7; D might be TRBD2 (6 bases). V shed 0 bases and J shed 5 bases, with 14 bases lying between them. Germline CDR1 and CDR2: MGHRA and YSYEKL. This CDR3 has 15 amino acids. The CDR3 sequence is CASSQEATSSDEQYF. The CDR3 DNA sequence: TGCGCCAGCAGCCAAGAGGCCACTAGCTCAGACGAGCAGTACTTC.

J is TRBJ2-7 and V is TRBV4-1; 8 bases are a match to TRBD2. This CDR3 comprises 15 residues. Looked up from germline, CDR1 is MGHRA and CDR2 is YSYEKL. J was trimmed by 3 bases and V by 3 bases; bases with no gene match: 7. CDR3 sequence (DNA): TGCGCCAGCAGCCAGACGGGACTAGGGAGCTACGAGCAGTACTTC. As protein: CASSQTGLGSYEQYF.

V usage is TRBV5-1 and J usage is TRBJ1-3; D unclear. V lost 4 bases and J lost 3, with 17 bases in between. The CDR3 extends over 16 amino acids. Germline loops: CDR1 SGHRS, CDR2 YFSETQ. As DNA, the CDR3 is TGCGCCAGCAGCCAGACTTGGGTCGGGGTTGGAAACACCATATATTTT. This codes for CASSQTWVGVGNTIYF.

With regard to this clone: Germline is not matched at one junction end, which may reflect a read error. Additional DNA sequences in this sample encode the identical CDR3. The rearrangement joins TRBV9 to TRBJ2-1; perhaps TRBD2 as D (5 bases). This CDR3 region has 15 residues. CDR1 is SGDLS, CDR2 YYNGEE, per germline. As DNA, the CDR3 is TGTGCTAGCAGCGTCCTAGCCGATTCCTACAATGAGCAGTTCTTC. The encoded protein is CASSVLADSYNEQFF.

CDR3 bases: TGCGCCAGCAGCCCGGGGATGGGGACAGGATACGAAAAACTGTTTTTT. Protein: CASSPGMGTGYEKLFF. The chain is built from TRBV5-1 and TRBJ1-4, with 8 bases matching TRBD1. Trimming cost V 4 bases and J 8 bases; bases outside gene matches: 13. The CDR3 contains 16 residues. The germline CDR1 and CDR2 sequences are SGHRS and YFSETQ.

The J gene is TRBJ2-7, the V gene TRBV5-1, with 7 bases lining up with TRBD2. CDR1 and CDR2 from the germline V gene are SGHRS and YFSETQ. This CDR3 is 15 amino acids long. V gave up 4 bases and J gave up 4 bases; unmatched junction bases: 11. The CDR3 DNA reads TGCGCCAGCAGCCTCTCCGGGACTATGGGGTACGAGCAGTACTTC. This encodes CASSLSGTMGYEQYF. Full variable domain (rest looked up from reference TRBV5-1 and TRBJ2-7): KAGVTQTPRYLIKTRGQQVTLSCSPISGHRSVSWYQQTPGQGLQFLFEYFSETQRNKGNFPGRFSGRQFSNSRSEMNVSTLELGDSALYLCASSLSGTMGYEQYFGPGTRLTVT.